Listed below are T cell receptor beta chains from one sample, sequenced in a study of beta chain features in type 1 diabetes. Sequencing used immunoSEQ multiplex PCR; TCRdb keeps in-frame clones, though not all of them. The repertoire includes under 450,000 clones, more than 11% of them detected once, and 0.035% to 0.045% sits in the top ten. The sequencing input was naive CD4+ T cells from blood. These receptors were collected from a man in his thirties or forties in good health. Each CDR3 is given without its conserved first and last residue. The D gene is left open where the match is weak. Clone size is stated in some rows and not others, as once, few, many or a class when expanded.

J: TRBJ1-2
V: TRBV30
D: -
size: -
CDR3: AWSVQTPIDYT

J: TRBJ1-4
V: TRBV2
D: -
size: -
CDR3: ASSQGLLNPKLF

J: TRBJ2-5
V: TRBV11-2
D: -
size: few
CDR3: ASSLGWETQY

J: TRBJ1-2
V: TRBV27
D: TRBD1
size: few
CDR3: ASTPAGGNYGYT

J: TRBJ2-1
V: TRBV7-2
D: -
size: few
CDR3: ASSSIRGATNEQF

J: TRBJ2-5
V: TRBV15
D: -
size: -
CDR3: ATSRDADRLETQY

J: TRBJ2-1
V: TRBV6-1
D: -
size: -
CDR3: ASSEEWGVRNEQF

J: TRBJ2-7
V: TRBV7-9
D: TRBD1
size: few
CDR3: ASNRPGQGGEQY

J: TRBJ2-1
V: TRBV7-2
D: -
size: few
CDR3: ASSNVPPHEQF

J: TRBJ2-2
V: TRBV30
D: -
size: few
CDR3: AGQGVNTGELF

J: TRBJ2-7
V: TRBV11-2
D: TRBD2
size: -
CDR3: ASSDSGGPYEQY

J: TRBJ2-2
V: TRBV4-1
D: -
size: once
CDR3: ASSHRGVNTGELF

J: TRBJ2-5
V: TRBV11-2
D: -
size: -
CDR3: ASSPGGRETQY

J: TRBJ1-3
V: TRBV29-1
D: -
size: -
CDR3: SARVSSGNTIY

J: TRBJ2-2
V: TRBV4-1
D: -
size: few
CDR3: ASSADSNTGELF

J: TRBJ2-7
V: TRBV4-1
D: TRBD1
size: few
CDR3: ASSLRTGAGQEQY

J: TRBJ1-1
V: TRBV4-2
D: TRBD1
size: -
CDR3: ASSPTGARGTEAF

J: TRBJ2-1
V: TRBV5-6
D: TRBD1
size: few
CDR3: ASSLNRGTGLVDEQF

J: TRBJ2-3
V: TRBV5-1
D: TRBD1
size: few
CDR3: ASSISQGPRTDTQY

J: TRBJ2-3
V: TRBV7-9
D: -
size: few
CDR3: ASSLVPGGKDTQY

J: TRBJ2-2
V: TRBV10-3
D: TRBD1
size: -
CDR3: AISTGAGELF